One sample yielded the 6 T cell receptor beta chains listed below, sequenced in a study of identical twins. TCRdb re-analysed the 5' RACE reads in MiXCR, keeping a single row per CDR3 protein. The data show 100,000 to 110,000 distinct CDR3 sequences, about 6.1% seen once. The sample comprised memory T cells sorted from blood. Receptors originate from a woman in her fifties or sixties in good health.

The sample holds many counts of this clonotype. The V and J genes are TRBV11-2 and TRBJ1-5; no reliable D call. Germline CDR1 and CDR2: SGHAT and FQNNGV. Trimming took off 0 bases at V and 5 bases at J, with 8 bases between the two ends. This CDR3 region has 14 residues. In DNA form, the CDR3 reads TGTGCCAGCAGCTTAGAAGGACGGTATCAGCCCCAGCATTTT. It encodes CASSLEGRYQPQHF.

This clonotype was counted many times. The rearrangement uses TRBV12-3 or TRBV12-4 and TRBJ2-1; D gene ambiguous. The CDR3 is 13 amino acids. Trimming removed 5 bases at V and 2 bases at J, with 7 bases between. This CDR3 is CASSGFPYNEQFF. The CDR3 nucleotides read TGTGCCAGCAGTGGATTCCCCTACAATGAGCAGTTCTTC.

This clonotype was observed at least ten times. The junction and the germline gene differ at one end; a read error may be behind it. V usage is TRBV18 and J usage is TRBJ2-1, with TRBD1 matching over 8 bases. CDR3 size: 11 residues. Germline V lookup: CDR1 KGHSH, CDR2 LQKENI. CDR3 sequence: CASSRGDRINF. The DNA of the CDR3 is TGTGCCAGCTCACGAGGGGACAGGATAAACTTC.

This clonotype has at least ten counts. The chain links TRBV6-4 to TRBJ2-3, with D hard to call. The CDR3 is 14 residues long. Germline loops: CDR1 MRHNA, CDR2 SNTAGT. Trimming took off 3 bases at V and 4 bases at J, with 11 bases between the two ends. CDR3 in amino acids: CASSEDGSADTQYF. The CDR3 DNA follows: TGTGCCAGCAGTGAGGATGGGTCTGCAGATACGCAGTATTTT.

For this clonotype: A read error may be the cause here, since a much bigger clone is one base away. Lacking the conserved final phenylalanine or tryptophan, this CDR3 likely reflects a read error. The V call is TRBV3-1, the J call TRBJ2-7; 7 bases are shared with TRBD2. With 4 bases clipped from V and 6 bases from J, the junction kept 9 bases outside the gene matches. Germline-derived CDR1 and CDR2 are LGHDT and YNNKEL (reference sequence). CDR3 size: 14 residues. CDR3 sequence: CASSLLAGKGEQYS. CDR3 nucleotide sequence: TGTGCCAGCAGCCTGTTAGCGGGTAAGGGCGAGCAGTACTCC.

The chain employs TRBV20-1 and TRBJ2-5, with TRBD2 matching over 7 bases. The CDR3 is 15 residues long. CDR1 DFQATT and CDR2 SNEGSKA come from the germline V gene (reference sequence). V trimming: 2 bases; J trimming: 3 bases; junction bases outside the gene matches: 9. CDR3 region: CSARPGAGWEETQYF. In DNA, the CDR3 is TGCAGTGCTAGACCGGGAGCGGGATGGGAAGAGACCCAGTACTTC.